Shown below are 9 T cell receptor beta chains from a single sample sequenced in a study of patients and donors after allogeneic stem cell transplantation (TCRdb year 2020). The library was made by RT-PCR. TCRdb shows the sequencer as NextSeq 550. TCRdb redid the processing of the public reads, applying fastp at Q25 and MiXCR, and retained in-frame beta chains. Merged by CDR3 protein, the rows form single entries marked with the most common genes and DNA. In this sample the table shows about a million distinct CDR3 sequences, 15% to 20% of which occur a single time. Around 6% of the sample belongs to the ten largest clones. The specimen was blood, either unsorted or a sorted T cell fraction (not recorded which). These receptors were obtained from a human donor who was either an allogeneic HSCT recipient or a stem cell or donor lymphocyte infusion donor (not recorded which). It is not recorded whose cells these are; they may come from a transplant donor.

This chain links TRBV11-2 with TRBJ1-4; 8 bases match TRBD1. The CDR3 covers 16 residues. The trim removed 0 bases at V and 5 bases at J, leaving 5 bases unmatched. Germline assignment: CDR1 SGHAT and CDR2 FQNNGV. CDR3 protein: CASSLDLGQGNEKLFF. Here the CDR3 DNA reads TGTGCCAGCAGCTTAGATCTAGGACAGGGCAATGAAAAACTGTTTTTT.

This chain uses TRBV14 with TRBJ2-1; the D is unclear. Germline V CDR1 and CDR2: SGHDN, FVKESK. This CDR3 spans 17 amino acids. The V gene lost 3 bases and the J gene lost 0 bases, with 15 bases spanning the gap. CDR3 in amino acids: CASSHLKLPSSYNEQFF. CDR3 nucleotide sequence: TGTGCCAGCAGCCACTTAAAACTCCCTAGCTCCTACAATGAGCAGTTCTTC.

This clonotype has only a few counts. The rearrangement joins TRBV7-2 to TRBJ2-3, with D possibly called TRBD1 or TRBD2 (7 bases each). Germline lookup yields CDR1 SGHTA and CDR2 FQGNSA. Trimming removed 5 bases at V and 3 bases at J, with 21 bases between. The CDR3 is 17 residues long. DNA of the CDR3: TGTGCCAGCAGCGGGGGAGGGACAGTTAGGTTGACAGATACGCAGTATTTT. Translation: CASSGGGTVRLTDTQYF.

This clonotype was detected only once. The chain has TRBV30 and TRBJ2-5; a possible D gene is TRBD2 (6 bases). CDR1 GTSNPN and CDR2 SVGIG come from the germline V gene (reference sequence). V lost 2 bases and J lost 5, with 9 bases in between. The CDR3 consists of 12 residues. CDR3 in DNA: TGTGCCTGGAGTTTGGGGAGGGAGACCCAGTACTTC. This gives the protein CAWSLGRETQYF. The entire variable domain, with the rest obtained from reference TRBV30 and TRBJ2-5, is as follows: SQTIHQWPATLVQPVGSPLSLECTVEGTSNPNLYWYRQAAGRGLQLLFYSVGIGQISSEVPQNLSASRPQDRQFILSSKKLLLSDSGFYLCAWSLGRETQYFGPGTRLLVL.

V and J are TRBV10-3 and TRBJ2-7; 9 positions match TRBD1. CDR3 length: 15 residues. Trimming at V came to 6 bases and at J to 0 bases, leaving 6 bases not matched to a gene. Per germline, CDR1 ENHRY and CDR2 SYGVKD. CDR3 amino acids: CAISRDRVISYEQYF. CDR3 DNA: TGTGCCATCAGCCGGGACAGGGTTATCTCCTACGAGCAGTACTTC.

There are a few counts of this clonotype. CDR3 amino acids: CATSLAGHNSGNTIYF. CDR3 DNA: TGTGCCACTTCTTTGGCGGGACACAACTCTGGAAACACCATATATTTT. The chain employs TRBV28 and TRBJ1-3; D is perhaps TRBD1 (6 bases). CDR1 MDHEN and CDR2 SYDVKM come from the germline V gene. This CDR3 is built from 16 residues. V dropped 10 bases and J dropped 0 bases, with 19 bases sitting between them.

This clonotype has more than one count but fewer than ten. The chain employs TRBV12-3 or TRBV12-4 and TRBJ2-1; TRBD2 might be the D (6 bases). Trimming left V 1 base short and J 5 bases short, with 12 bases between. The CDR3 contains 15 residues. The CDR3 reads CASSLVRTINNEQFF. In DNA, the CDR3 is TGTGCCAGCAGTTTAGTGAGGACTATAAACAATGAGCAGTTCTTC.

The chain couples TRBV29-1 to TRBJ2-2; 7 bases align to TRBD1. CDR1 SQVTM and CDR2 ANQGSEA come from the germline V gene. The ends lost 3 bases at V and 5 bases at J; junction bases unmatched: 6. The CDR3 consists of 14 residues. Here the CDR3 reads CSVEQGVGTGELFF. CDR3 DNA sequence: TGCAGCGTTGAGCAGGGGGTAGGGACCGGGGAGCTGTTTTTT.

In its sample, this clonotype was seen a few times. V is TRBV4-2 and J is TRBJ2-5, with D possibly being TRBD2 (6 bases). V was clipped by 0 bases and J by 4 bases, with 12 bases between them. This CDR3 has 15 residues. Germline V lookup: CDR1 LGHNA, CDR2 YNFKEQ. The CDR3 coding sequence is TGTGCCAGCAGCCAAGAGGTCCCGCGGGGAGAGACCCAGTACTTC. Its translation: CASSQEVPRGETQYF.